Each of the 31 T cell receptor beta chains below was sequenced from the same sample in a study of memory CD4+ T cells and cytomegalovirus serostatus. Repertoires were generated with immunoSEQ multiplex PCR, while TCRdb's copy carries only in-frame clones and drops some. The sample includes roughly 42,000 clones, 78% of them seen just once. Single viable CD3+CD4+CD8-CD45RO+ cells were sorted as the memory CD4+ T cells. The source material was memory CD4+ T cells from blood. All receptors derive from an adult in good health and CMV-seronegative.

The chain combines TRBV7-9 with TRBJ2-1, with no clear D. V gave up 4 bases and J gave up 7 bases, with 5 bases separating them. The CDR3 covers 11 residues. Germline values: CDR1 SEHNR, CDR2 FQNEAQ (reference sequence). CDR3 DNA sequence: TGTGCCAGCAGCTCCGAGAATGAGCAGTTCTTC. It encodes CASSSENEQFF.

V is TRBV5-1 and J is TRBJ1-5, with D maybe TRBD1 (5 bases). The CDR3 has 15 amino acids. Trimming stripped 4 bases from V and 0 bases from J, with 11 bases between. Germline V gene sequence: CDR1 SGHRS, CDR2 YFSETQ. DNA of the CDR3: TGCGCCAGCAGCCCGGGACTTAATAGCAATCAGCCCCAGCATTTT. It is translated as CASSPGLNSNQPQHF.

The chain joins TRBV11-2 to TRBJ2-7; perhaps TRBD1 as D (6 bases). Germline V gene lookup returns CDR1 SGHAT and CDR2 FQNNGV. The V and J ends lost 5 bases and 3 bases respectively, with 20 bases between them. This CDR3 spans 16 amino acids. The CDR3 spells CASSPLARTANYEQYF. In DNA form, the CDR3 reads TGTGCCAGCAGCCCGCTCGCCCGGACAGCCAACTACGAGCAGTACTTC.

This rearrangement joins TRBV5-4 to TRBJ1-2, with 7 nucleotides matching TRBD1. The CDR3 totals 14 residues. The V gene's germline CDR1 is SGHNT and CDR2 YYREEE (reference sequence). Trimming took 3 bases from V and 2 from J; bases not matched to a gene: 4. DNA for the CDR3: TGTGCCAGCAGCTCAAAGGGACAGAACTATGGCTACACCTTC. Its translation is CASSSKGQNYGYTF.

The chain uses TRBV29-1 and TRBJ1-3; D remains unclear. The germline gives CDR1 SQVTM, CDR2 ANQGSEA. The length of the CDR3 is 13 residues. V lost 4 bases and J 2 bases, leaving 9 bases between the germline ends. CDR3 protein: CSVVKHTGNTIYF. CDR3 DNA: TGCAGCGTTGTCAAACATACTGGAAACACCATATATTTT.

This chain joins TRBV6-6 and TRBJ1-5; D is undetermined. The germline CDR1 and CDR2 sequences are MNHNY and SVGAGI (reference sequence). The V end was cut by 7 bases, the J end by 1 base, with 11 bases between. CDR3 length equals 14 residues. This CDR3 reads CASKETYSNQPQHF. CDR3 nucleotides: TGTGCCAGCAAAGAGACATACAGCAATCAGCCCCAGCATTTT.

V usage is TRBV6-5 and J usage is TRBJ1-2; possible D gene TRBD1, 5 bases. The CDR3 extends over 16 amino acids. Germline values: CDR1 MNHEY, CDR2 SVGAGI. The V and J ends lost 2 bases and 8 bases respectively, with 21 bases between them. The CDR3 sequence is CASSYEFRPGLGGYTF. The CDR3 region has the DNA TGTGCCAGCAGTTACGAGTTTAGGCCAGGGCTCGGAGGCTACACCTTC.

Comment on this clone: A junction end diverges from the germline sequence, so it may reflect a read error. J is TRBJ2-1 and V is TRBV5-1; 7 bases are a match to TRBD2. The CDR3 runs 13 residues. Germline lookup yields CDR1 SGHRS and CDR2 YFSETQ. The CDR3 coding sequence is TGCGCCAGCCGGCCGGCGGGGGACCGTGTGGCGGTCTTC. Residues: CASRPAGDRVAVF.

V is TRBV7-9 and J is TRBJ2-7; D may be TRBD1 or TRBD2 (5 bases each). V was trimmed by 6 bases and J by 5 bases, leaving 14 bases between them. Per germline, CDR1 SEHNR and CDR2 FQNEAQ (reference sequence). CDR3 length: 13 residues. CDR3 bases: TGTGCCAGCAGGATGACTGGGACCGACGAGCAGTACTTC. It is translated as CASRMTGTDEQYF.

A single count supports this clone. The chain combines TRBV19 with TRBJ1-2; TRBD1 might be the D (6 bases). Germline V gene sequence: CDR1 LNHDA, CDR2 SQIVND (reference sequence). V was pared by 8 bases and J by 5 bases, with 18 bases between. The CDR3 spans 14 residues. DNA for the CDR3: TGTGCCAGTGGGCGAGATCAGGGGAGGTATGGCTACACCTTC. It encodes CASGRDQGRYGYTF.

This chain links TRBV4-2 with TRBJ1-2; tentatively, D is TRBD1 (5 bases). The CDR3 loop spans 15 amino acids. V was clipped by 0 bases and J by 6 bases, with 14 bases between them. CDR1 and CDR2 from the germline V gene are LGHNA and YNFKEQ. The CDR3 nucleotides are TGTGCCAGCAGCCAAGAAGGGGTGGGAACTGATGGCTACACCTTC. This codes for CASSQEGVGTDGYTF.

The chain combines TRBV27 with TRBJ1-2, with unresolved D. Germline V gene sequence: CDR1 MNHEY, CDR2 SMNVEV (reference sequence). V was clipped by 5 bases and J by 5 bases, with 12 bases between them. The CDR3 length is 13 residues. The CDR3 sequence: CASSLPSGYGYTF. CDR3 sequence (DNA): TGTGCCAGCAGTCTACCAAGTGGATATGGCTACACCTTC.

V gene TRBV7-2 combines with J gene TRBJ2-6, with 9 bases aligning to TRBD1. The CDR3 extends over 15 amino acids. V shed 5 bases, J shed 2 bases, and the junction held 1 base outside the gene matches. Germline CDR1 and CDR2: SGHTA and FQGNSA. DNA of the CDR3: TGTGCCAGCAGCCGGACAGGGGCTGGGGCCAACGTCCTGACTTTC. It encodes CASSRTGAGANVLTF.

This clone was counted a few times. The rearrangement joins TRBV2 to TRBJ1-2; tentative D call: TRBD1 (6 bases). Trimming pared 1 base from V and 7 bases from J, leaving 22 bases between. Germline V gives CDR1 SNHLY, CDR2 FYNNEI. This CDR3 has 17 amino acids. The CDR3 region has the DNA TGTGCCAGCAGTGAAGGGTTGGGGGCAGGGTCTGTCAGTGGCTACACCTTC. This encodes CASSEGLGAGSVSGYTF. Looking up the rest from reference TRBV2 and TRBJ1-2 gives the full variable domain: EPEVTQTPSHQVTQMGQEVILRCVPISNHLYFYWYRQILGQKVEFLVSFYNNEISEKSEIFDDQFSVERPDGSNFTLKIRSTKLEDSAMYFCASSEGLGAGSVSGYTFGSGTRLTVV.

This chain joins TRBV5-1 and TRBJ1-1; D is undetermined. Germline values: CDR1 SGHRS, CDR2 YFSETQ. V was trimmed by 6 bases and J by 3 bases, leaving 6 bases between them. There are 11 residues in the CDR3. CDR3 nucleotide sequence: TGCGCCAGCAAGGGTTACACTGAAGCTTTCTTT. Protein sequence: CASKGYTEAFF.

This chain connects TRBV13 to TRBJ2-3; 7 nucleotides align to TRBD1. V was clipped by 1 base and J by 1 base; unmatched bases: 8. The length of the CDR3 is 17 residues. The germline CDR1 and CDR2 sequences are PRHDT and FYEKMQ (reference sequence). The CDR3 DNA reads as TGTGCCAGCAGCTTAGTGACAGGGAGTATGCGCACAGATACGCAGTATTTT. Its translation is CASSLVTGSMRTDTQYF.

V and J are TRBV29-1 and TRBJ2-7; TRBD2 is a possible D gene (5 bases). This CDR3 spans 13 amino acids. CDR1 SQVTM and CDR2 ANQGSEA come from the germline V gene. Trimming shortened V by 3 bases and J by 5 bases, and 14 bases separated the two germline ends. Here the CDR3 reads CSVDGVTRNEQYF. In DNA form, the CDR3 reads TGCAGCGTTGACGGGGTGACGAGGAACGAGCAGTACTTC.

The chain joins TRBV6-5 to TRBJ1-2; D is uncertain. Germline assignment: CDR1 MNHEY and CDR2 SVGAGI. The CDR3 runs 12 residues. V lost 6 bases and J 3 bases, leaving 8 bases between the germline ends. The CDR3 protein is CASRVDYYGYTF. CDR3 nucleotide sequence: TGTGCCAGCAGGGTAGACTACTATGGCTACACCTTC.

The chain employs TRBV28 and TRBJ1-2; no definite D call. With 6 bases removed from V and 9 bases from J, the gap between germline ends came to 11 bases. The CDR3 totals 11 residues. In germline, CDR1 is MDHEN, CDR2 SYDVKM. The CDR3 spells CASREGVSYTF. In nucleotides, the CDR3 is TGTGCCAGCAGAGAAGGTGTGAGCTACACCTTC.

The rearrangement uses TRBV7-9 and TRBJ1-4; D is undetermined. This CDR3 is built from 13 residues. Germline values: CDR1 SEHNR, CDR2 FQNEAQ (reference sequence). V gave up 5 bases and J gave up 4 bases, with 8 bases separating them. CDR3 DNA sequence: TGTGCCAGCAGCCTCGCCGGTAATGAAAAACTGTTTTTT. This translates into CASSLAGNEKLFF.

The chain is built from TRBV5-1 and TRBJ2-6; possible D gene TRBD1, 6 bases. Trimming shortened V by 2 bases and J by 1 base, and 13 bases separated the two germline ends. CDR1 SGHRS and CDR2 YFSETQ come from the germline V gene. The CDR3 has 17 amino acids. CDR3 region: CASSFGQSNSGANVLTF. CDR3 nucleotide sequence: TGCGCCAGCAGCTTTGGACAGAGTAATTCTGGGGCCAACGTCCTGACTTTC. The entire variable domain, with the rest obtained from reference TRBV5-1 and TRBJ2-6, is as follows: KAGVTQTPRYLIKTRGQQVTLSCSPISGHRSVSWYQQTPGQGLQFLFEYFSETQRNKGNFPGRFSGRQFSNSRSEMNVSTLELGDSALYLCASSFGQSNSGANVLTFGAGSRLTVL.

The CDR3 region has the DNA TGCAGCGTTGAACAACGGGCGCAGGTCTATGGCTACACCTTC. It encodes CSVEQRAQVYGYTF. V usage is TRBV29-1 and J usage is TRBJ1-2; no reliable D call. The V gene's germline CDR1 is SQVTM and CDR2 ANQGSEA. The CDR3 covers 14 residues. V was clipped by 2 bases and J by 4 bases, with 14 bases between them.

The rearrangement joins TRBV30 to TRBJ2-7, with a possible D match to TRBD2 (5 bases). Germline-derived CDR1 and CDR2 are GTSNPN and SVGIG (reference sequence). The CDR3 is 12 amino acids. V shed 5 bases and J shed 3 bases, with 11 bases lying between them. The CDR3 spells CAWRYGNYEQYF. The CDR3 DNA follows: TGTGCCTGGCGTTACGGGAACTACGAGCAGTACTTC.

In DNA, the CDR3 is TGTGCCAGCAGCTTAGTCGAAACATCCGAGCAGTTCTTC. Translating it yields CASSLVETSEQFF. The rearrangement uses TRBV7-9 and TRBJ2-1; D is uncertain. Deletions cut 1 base from V and 10 bases from J, with 11 bases between. The CDR3 totals 13 residues. Looked up from germline, CDR1 is SEHNR and CDR2 is FQNEAQ (reference sequence). The complete variable domain, with remaining parts taken from reference TRBV7-9 and TRBJ2-1, reads DTGVSQNPRHKITKRGQNVTFRCDPISEHNRLYWYRQTLGQGPEFLTYFQNEAQLEKSRLLSDRFSAERPKGSFSTLEIQRTEQGDSAMYLCASSLVETSEQFFGPGTRLTVL.

J is TRBJ2-1 and V is TRBV7-8; 9 nucleotides line up with TRBD1. This CDR3 is 16 amino acids long. CDR1 SGHVS and CDR2 FQNEAQ come from the germline V gene. V dropped 5 bases and J dropped 7; count of bases not matched to a gene: 12. The CDR3 region has the DNA TGTGCCAGCAGCCAACCCCGGGACAGGGAAAAAAATGAGCAGTTCTTC. Translated, it gives CASSQPRDREKNEQFF.

This chain uses TRBV5-1 with TRBJ2-7; D is unresolved. V dropped 2 bases and J dropped 0 bases, with 0 bases sitting between them. This CDR3 region has 11 residues. In germline, CDR1 is SGHRS, CDR2 YFSETQ. CDR3 in amino acids: CASSFSYEQYF. Here the CDR3 DNA reads TGCGCCAGCAGCTTCTCCTACGAGCAGTACTTC.

V gene TRBV30 combines with J gene TRBJ1-2; D possibly corresponds to TRBD1 (6 bases). V lost 3 bases to trimming and J lost 5 bases, with 10 bases between them. In germline, CDR1 is GTSNPN, CDR2 SVGIG (reference sequence). This CDR3 spans 12 amino acids. This CDR3 reads CAWSATGYGYTF. The CDR3 DNA is TGTGCCTGGAGCGCCACAGGGTATGGCTACACCTTC.

The chain couples TRBV5-4 to TRBJ1-1, with D tentatively TRBD1 (5 bases). V was shortened by 3 bases and J by 1 base, with 7 bases between the two germline ends. From germline, CDR1 is SGHNT and CDR2 YYREEE (reference sequence). The CDR3 is 13 residues long. The CDR3 protein is CASSYGANTEAFF. CDR3 sequence (DNA): TGTGCCAGCAGCTATGGGGCGAACACTGAAGCTTTCTTT.

V usage is TRBV21-1 and J usage is TRBJ1-3; the D call TRBD1 from the table was never checked on the DNA. TRBV21-1 is reported as a pseudogene. The CDR3 is 15 residues long. The CDR3 DNA reads TGTGCCAGCAGACCTGGACAGGGTAGTGGAAACACCATATATTTT. Translated, it gives CASRPGQGSGNTIYF.

The rearrangement uses TRBV4-1 and TRBJ2-5; TRBD1 agrees at 7 bases. V lost 4 bases and J lost 0; bases outside the gene matches: 17. Germline V lookup: CDR1 MGHRA, CDR2 YSYEKL. CDR3 length: 19 amino acids. CDR3 amino acids: CASSRGDRAAALYQETQYF. CDR3 nucleotide sequence: TGCGCCAGCAGCCGCGGCGACAGGGCCGCGGCCCTGTACCAAGAGACCCAGTACTTC.

The chain is built from TRBV28 and TRBJ2-5; unclear D gene. This CDR3 is built from 12 residues. The V and J ends lost 5 bases and 11 bases respectively, with 15 bases between them. CDR1 and CDR2 from the germline V gene are MDHEN and SYDVKM. The CDR3 sequence is CASSDYEFEQYF. The CDR3 DNA reads as TGTGCCAGCAGTGATTACGAGTTTGAGCAGTACTTC.